Listed below are T cell receptor beta chains from one sample, sequenced in a study of cytomegalovirus exposure and HLA in healthy donors. Profiled with immunoSEQ multiplex PCR; TCRdb holds only in-frame clones, not every one. The repertoire holds about 120,000 clones, around 76% seen once, with about 12% in the top ten. Sequencing used PBMCs. These receptor sequences come from a woman between 35 and 50 years old in good health and CMV-seropositive. The CDR3 runs from the conserved cysteine through the conserved F or W. A D gene is named only where the DNA matches it firmly. Clone size, where shown, is once, few, many, or a class for clones that have expanded.

>TRBV15|once|TRBJ1-6|.
TGTGCCACCAGCAGAGATAGATCACCCCTCCACTTT
CATSRDRSPLHF
>TRBV7-6|.|TRBJ2-2|TRBD1
TGTGCCAGCAGCCAGGGACAGGGTCATGGCGGGGAGCTGTTTTTT
CASSQGQGHGGELFF
>TRBV10-1|.|TRBJ1-2|.
TGCGCCGTACAGGTCTATGGTGGCTACACCTTC
CAVQVYGGYTF
>TRBV2|.|TRBJ1-1|.
TGTGCCAGCAGTGCGGACAGGAACACTGAAGCTTTCTTT
CASSADRNTEAFF
>TRBV6-1|once|TRBJ2-1|TRBD2
TGTGCCAGCAGTGAAGTGGGCGGGGGGGGGAACAATGAGCAGTTCTTC
CASSEVGGGGNNEQFF
>TRBV9|.|TRBJ1-3|.
TGTGCCAGCAGCACCCAGGGGCTCTCTGGAAACACCATATATTTT
CASSTQGLSGNTIYF
>TRBV7-6|.|TRBJ1-2|TRBD1
TGTGCCAGCAGTCCTCAGGGGGCGTTTGGCTACACCTTC
CASSPQGAFGYTF
>TRBV30|.|TRBJ1-5|.
TGTGCCTGGAATACAGGGAGGGCCGGGGGCAATCAGCCCCAGCATTTT
CAWNTGRAGGNQPQHF
>TRBV30|few|TRBJ1-2|.
TGTGCCTGGAGTGCCGAGAGGAACTATGGCTACACCTTC
CAWSAERNYGYTF
>TRBV6-5|.|TRBJ1-5|.
TGTGCCAGCAGTGATAGTCAGCCCCAGCATTTT
CASSDSQPQHF
>TRBV6-4|.|TRBJ1-1|.
TGTGCCAGCAGTGACTCTTCGGGGATTGAAGCTTTCTTT
CASSDSSGIEAFF
>TRBV2|.|TRBJ2-5|TRBD2
TGTGCCAGCAGTGAGACGGCGGGGGGGCCAACCCAGTACTTC
CASSETAGGPTQYF
>TRBV4-1|.|TRBJ2-2|.
TGCGCCAGCAGCCAAGGAGCCTACAGGAGTACCGGGGAGCTGTTTTTT
CASSQGAYRSTGELFF
>TRBV6-1|.|TRBJ1-2|.
TGTGTAACCGGGTCGGAAAAAATTCCCTACACCTTC
CVTGSEKIPYTF
>TRBV27|.|TRBJ1-5|.
TGTGCCAGCAGTCCACAGGCCACGGGCAATCAGCCCCAGCATTTT
CASSPQATGNQPQHF
>TRBV5-1|.|TRBJ2-7|TRBD2
TGCGCCAGCAGCTTGCGGGGGGAATCCTACGAGCAGTACTTC
CASSLRGESYEQYF